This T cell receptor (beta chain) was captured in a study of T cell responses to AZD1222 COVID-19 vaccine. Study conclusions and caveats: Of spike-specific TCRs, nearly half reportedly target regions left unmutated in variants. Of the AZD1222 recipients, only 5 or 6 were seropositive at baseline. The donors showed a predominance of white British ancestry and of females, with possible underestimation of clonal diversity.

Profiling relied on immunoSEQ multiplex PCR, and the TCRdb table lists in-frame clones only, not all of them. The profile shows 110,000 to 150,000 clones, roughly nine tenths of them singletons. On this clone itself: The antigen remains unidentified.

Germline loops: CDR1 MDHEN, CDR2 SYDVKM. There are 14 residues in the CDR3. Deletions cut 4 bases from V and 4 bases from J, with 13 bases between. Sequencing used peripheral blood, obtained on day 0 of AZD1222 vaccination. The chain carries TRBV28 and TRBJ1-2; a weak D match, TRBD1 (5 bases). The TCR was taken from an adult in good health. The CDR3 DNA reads TGTGCCAGCAGTTGGATGGGACTGACCTATGGCTACACCTTC. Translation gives CASSWMGLTYGYTF.